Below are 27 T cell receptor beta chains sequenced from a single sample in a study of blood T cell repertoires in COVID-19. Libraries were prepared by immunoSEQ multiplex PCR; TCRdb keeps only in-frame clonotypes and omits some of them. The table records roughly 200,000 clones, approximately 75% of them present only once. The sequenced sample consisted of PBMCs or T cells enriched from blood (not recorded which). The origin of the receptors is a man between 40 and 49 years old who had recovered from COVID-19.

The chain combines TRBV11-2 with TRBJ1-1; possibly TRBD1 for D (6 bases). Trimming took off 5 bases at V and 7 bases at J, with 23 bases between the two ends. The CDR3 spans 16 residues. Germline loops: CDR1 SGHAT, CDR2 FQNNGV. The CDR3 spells CASSRLPAGGRNEAFF. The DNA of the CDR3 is TGTGCCAGCAGCAGACTTCCGGCGGGGGGGCGAAATGAAGCTTTCTTT.

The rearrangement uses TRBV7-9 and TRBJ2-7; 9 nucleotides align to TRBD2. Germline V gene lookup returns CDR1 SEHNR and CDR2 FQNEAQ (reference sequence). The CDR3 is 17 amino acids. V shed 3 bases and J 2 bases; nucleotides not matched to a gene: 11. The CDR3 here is CASSLIRGSGSTYEQYF. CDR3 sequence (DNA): TGTGCCAGCAGCTTGATTCGGGGTAGCGGGAGTACCTACGAGCAGTACTTC.

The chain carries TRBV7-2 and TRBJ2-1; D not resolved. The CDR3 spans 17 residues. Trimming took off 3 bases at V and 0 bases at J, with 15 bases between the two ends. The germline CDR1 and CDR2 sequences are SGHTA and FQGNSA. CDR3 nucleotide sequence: TGTGCCAGCAGCTTCCCTCCTAGGCCCGACTCCTACAATGAGCAGTTCTTC. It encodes CASSFPPRPDSYNEQFF.

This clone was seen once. The CDR3 protein is CATAAGQDTAFF. The CDR3 DNA reads as TGTGCCACCGCGGCAGGGCAGGATACAGCTTTCTTT. V and J are TRBV24-1 and TRBJ1-1; maybe TRBD1 (5 bases). CDR1 is KGHDR and CDR2 is SFDVKD in the germline V gene. Deletions cut 9 bases from V and 10 bases from J, with 17 bases between. The CDR3 totals 12 residues.

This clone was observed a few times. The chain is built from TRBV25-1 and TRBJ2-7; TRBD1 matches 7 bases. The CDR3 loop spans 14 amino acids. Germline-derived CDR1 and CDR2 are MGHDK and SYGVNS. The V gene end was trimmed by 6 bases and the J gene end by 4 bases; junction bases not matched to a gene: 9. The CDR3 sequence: CASRTKGTVYEQYF. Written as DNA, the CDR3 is TGTGCCAGCAGGACGAAAGGGACAGTGTACGAGCAGTACTTC.

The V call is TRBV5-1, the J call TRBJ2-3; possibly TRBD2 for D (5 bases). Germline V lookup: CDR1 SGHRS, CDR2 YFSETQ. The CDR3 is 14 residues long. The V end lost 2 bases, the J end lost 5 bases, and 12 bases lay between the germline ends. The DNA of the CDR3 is TGCGCCAGCAGCTTTGGCCTAGCTTTAGATACGCAGTATTTT. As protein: CASSFGLALDTQYF.

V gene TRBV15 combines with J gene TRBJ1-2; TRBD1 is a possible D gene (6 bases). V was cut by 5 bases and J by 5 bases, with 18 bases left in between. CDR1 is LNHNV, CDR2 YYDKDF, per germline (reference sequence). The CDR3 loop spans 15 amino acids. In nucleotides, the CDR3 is TGTGCCACCAGCCCCTCATACAGGGTGTCTTATGGCTACACCTTC. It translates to CATSPSYRVSYGYTF. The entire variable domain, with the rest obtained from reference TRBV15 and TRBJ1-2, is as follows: DAMVIQNPRYQVTQFGKPVTLSCSQTLNHNVMYWYQQKSSQAPKLLFHYYDKDFNNEADTPDNFQSRRPNTSFCFLDIRSPGLGDTAMYLCATSPSYRVSYGYTFGSGTRLTVV.

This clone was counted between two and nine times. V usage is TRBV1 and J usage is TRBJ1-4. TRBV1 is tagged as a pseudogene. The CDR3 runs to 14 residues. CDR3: CTSSLDIGEARVFF. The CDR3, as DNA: TGCACCAGCAGCCTCGATATAGGGGAGGCTAGAGTGTTTTTT.

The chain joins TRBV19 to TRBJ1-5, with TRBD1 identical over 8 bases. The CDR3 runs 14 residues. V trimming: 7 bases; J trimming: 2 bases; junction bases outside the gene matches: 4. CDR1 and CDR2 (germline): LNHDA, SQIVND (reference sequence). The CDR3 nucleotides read TGTGCCAGTAAATCACAGGGGGGCAATCAGCCCCAGCATTTT. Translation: CASKSQGGNQPQHF.

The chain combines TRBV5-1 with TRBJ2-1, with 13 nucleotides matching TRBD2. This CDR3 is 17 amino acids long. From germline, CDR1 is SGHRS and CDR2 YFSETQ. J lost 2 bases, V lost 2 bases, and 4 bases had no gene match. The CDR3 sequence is CASSFLTSGGTYNEQFF. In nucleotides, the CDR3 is TGCGCCAGCAGCTTCCTGACTAGCGGGGGGACCTACAATGAGCAGTTCTTC.

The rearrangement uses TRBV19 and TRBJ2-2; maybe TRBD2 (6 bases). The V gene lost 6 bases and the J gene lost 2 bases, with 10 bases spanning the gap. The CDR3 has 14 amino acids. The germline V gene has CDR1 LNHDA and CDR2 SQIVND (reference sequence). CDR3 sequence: CASRTGGNTGELFF. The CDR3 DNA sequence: TGTGCCAGTAGAACCGGGGGTAACACCGGGGAGCTGTTTTTT.

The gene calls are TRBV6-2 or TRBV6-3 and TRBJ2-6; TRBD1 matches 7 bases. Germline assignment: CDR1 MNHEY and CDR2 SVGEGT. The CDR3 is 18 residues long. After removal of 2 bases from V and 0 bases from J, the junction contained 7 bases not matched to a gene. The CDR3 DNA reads TGTGCCAGCAGTTACCCGACAGGGTTGAGCTCTGGGGCCAACGTCCTGACTTTC. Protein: CASSYPTGLSSGANVLTF.

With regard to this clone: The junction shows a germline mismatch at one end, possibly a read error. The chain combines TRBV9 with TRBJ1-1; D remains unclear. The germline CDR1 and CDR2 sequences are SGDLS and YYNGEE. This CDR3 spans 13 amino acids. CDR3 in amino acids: CASSVRGNSEAFF. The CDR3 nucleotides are TGTGCCAGCAGCGTCAGAGGGAACAGTGAAGCTTTCTTT.

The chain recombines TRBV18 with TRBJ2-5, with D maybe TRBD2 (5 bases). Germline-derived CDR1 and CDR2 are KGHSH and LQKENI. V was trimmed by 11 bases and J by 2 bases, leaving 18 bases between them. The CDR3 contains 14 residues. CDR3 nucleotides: TGTGCCTTTCAGAGGGATAGTGGACAAGAGACCCAGTACTTC. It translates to CAFQRDSGQETQYF. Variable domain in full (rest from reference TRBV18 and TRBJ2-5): NAGVMQNPRHLVRRRGQEARLRCSPMKGHSHVYWYRQLPEEGLKFMVYLQKENIIDESGMPKERFSAEFPKEGPSILRIQQVVRGDSAAYFCAFQRDSGQETQYFGPGTRLLVL.

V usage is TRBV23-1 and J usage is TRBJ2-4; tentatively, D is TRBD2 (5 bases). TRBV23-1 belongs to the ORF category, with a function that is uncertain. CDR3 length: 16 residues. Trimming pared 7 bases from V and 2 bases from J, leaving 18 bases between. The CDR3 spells CASTRGQARSKNIQYF. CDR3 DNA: TGCGCCAGCACCCGAGGGCAGGCTCGGTCCAAAAACATTCAGTACTTC.

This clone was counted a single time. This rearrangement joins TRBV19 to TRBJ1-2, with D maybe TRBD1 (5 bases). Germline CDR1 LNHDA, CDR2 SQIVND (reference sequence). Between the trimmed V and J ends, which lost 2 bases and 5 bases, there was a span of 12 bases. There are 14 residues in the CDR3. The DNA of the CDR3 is TGTGCCAGTAGTATACAGACAGAGACTTATGGCTACACCTTC. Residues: CASSIQTETYGYTF.

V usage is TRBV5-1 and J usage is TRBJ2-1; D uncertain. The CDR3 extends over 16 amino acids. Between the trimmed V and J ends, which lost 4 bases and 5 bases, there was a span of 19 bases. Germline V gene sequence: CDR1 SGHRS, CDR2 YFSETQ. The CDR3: CASSKTPPVGHNEQFF. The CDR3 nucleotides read TGCGCCAGCAGCAAAACTCCCCCCGTTGGGCACAATGAGCAGTTCTTC.

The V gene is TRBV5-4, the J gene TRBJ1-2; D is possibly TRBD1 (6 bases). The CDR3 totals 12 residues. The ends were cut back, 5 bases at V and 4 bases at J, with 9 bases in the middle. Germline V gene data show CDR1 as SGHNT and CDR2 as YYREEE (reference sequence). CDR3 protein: CASSEGGYGYTF. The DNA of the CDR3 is TGTGCCAGCAGTGAAGGGGGCTATGGCTACACCTTC.

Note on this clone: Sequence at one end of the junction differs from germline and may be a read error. This CDR3 reads CASTRRGTSGERNF. As DNA, the CDR3 is TGTGCCAGCACCCGGAGGGGGACTAGCGGGGAGAGGAACTTC. The V gene is TRBV2, the J gene TRBJ2-7, with 13 bases matching TRBD2. This CDR3 region has 14 residues. CDR1 SNHLY and CDR2 FYNNEI come from the germline V gene.

CDR3 amino acids: CASRFTGNTEAFF. CDR3 DNA sequence: TGTGCCAGCAGGTTTACAGGGAACACTGAAGCTTTCTTT. The J gene is TRBJ1-1, the V gene TRBV6-5; possibly TRBD1 for D (5 bases). The V end was cut by 6 bases, the J end by 1 base, with 9 bases between. This CDR3 has 13 amino acids. CDR1 and CDR2 from the germline V gene are MNHEY and SVGAGI.

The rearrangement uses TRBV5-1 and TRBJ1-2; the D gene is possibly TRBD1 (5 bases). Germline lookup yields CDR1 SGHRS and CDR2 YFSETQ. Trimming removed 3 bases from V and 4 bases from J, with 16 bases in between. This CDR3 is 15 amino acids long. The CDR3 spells CASSSKSAGVYGYTF. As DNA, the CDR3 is TGCGCCAGCAGCTCAAAATCAGCGGGGGTCTATGGCTACACCTTC.

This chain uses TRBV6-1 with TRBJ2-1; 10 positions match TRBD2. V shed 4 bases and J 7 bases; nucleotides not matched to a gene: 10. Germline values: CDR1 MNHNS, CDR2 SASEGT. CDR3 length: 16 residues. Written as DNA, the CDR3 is TGTGCCAGCAGTGGGACGCCGGGACTAGCGTGGAATGAGCAGTTCTTC. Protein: CASSGTPGLAWNEQFF.

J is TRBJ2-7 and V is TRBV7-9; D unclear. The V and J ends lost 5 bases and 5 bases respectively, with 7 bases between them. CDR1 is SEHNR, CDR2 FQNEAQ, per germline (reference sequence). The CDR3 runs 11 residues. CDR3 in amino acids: CASSLRDEQYF. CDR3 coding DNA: TGTGCCAGCAGCCTCCGGGACGAGCAGTACTTC.

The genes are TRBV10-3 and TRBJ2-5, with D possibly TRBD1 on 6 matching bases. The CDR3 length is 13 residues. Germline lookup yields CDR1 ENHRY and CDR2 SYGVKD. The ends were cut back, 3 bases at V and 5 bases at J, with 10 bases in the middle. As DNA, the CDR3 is TGTGCCATCAGTGAAGCAGGGGTTGAGACCCAGTACTTC. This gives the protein CAISEAGVETQYF.

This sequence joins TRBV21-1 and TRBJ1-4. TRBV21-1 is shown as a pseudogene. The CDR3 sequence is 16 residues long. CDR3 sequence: CASTRGRPRNGEKLFF. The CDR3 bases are TGTGCCAGCACCCGCGGGCGTCCGAGGAATGGCGAAAAACTGTTTTTT.

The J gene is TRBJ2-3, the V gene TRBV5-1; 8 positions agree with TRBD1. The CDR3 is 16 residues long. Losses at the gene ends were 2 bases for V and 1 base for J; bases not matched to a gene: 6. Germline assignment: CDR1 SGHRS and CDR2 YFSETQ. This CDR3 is CASSLQTGVGTDTQYF. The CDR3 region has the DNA TGCGCCAGCAGCTTACAGACAGGGGTTGGCACAGATACGCAGTATTTT. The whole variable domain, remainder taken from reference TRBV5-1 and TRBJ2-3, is KAGVTQTPRYLIKTRGQQVTLSCSPISGHRSVSWYQQTPGQGLQFLFEYFSETQRNKGNFPGRFSGRQFSNSRSEMNVSTLELGDSALYLCASSLQTGVGTDTQYFGPGTRLTVL.

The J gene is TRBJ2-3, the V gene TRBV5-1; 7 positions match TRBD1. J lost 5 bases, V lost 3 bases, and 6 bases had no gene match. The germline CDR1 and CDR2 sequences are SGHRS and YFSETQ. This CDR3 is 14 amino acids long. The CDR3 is CASSSDRKRDTQYF. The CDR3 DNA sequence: TGCGCCAGCAGCTCGGACAGGAAGAGAGATACGCAGTATTTT.